This T cell receptor beta chain comes out of a study of monozygotic twins with inflammatory bowel disease. The length of the CDR3 is 18 residues. Germline V gene data show CDR1 as LNHNV and CDR2 as YYDKDF (reference sequence). TCRdb reprocessed the 5' RACE reads; each CDR3 protein has one entry and no DNA is given. Here the sample table reports about 110,000 distinct CDR3 sequences. Study outcomes and limitations: Fewer shared clonotypes with others were found in IBD patients than in healthy twins, especially with disease activity.

Worth noting for this clonotype: Its matching antigen is unknown.

The V and J genes are TRBV15 and TRBJ2-3; the TCRdb D gene call, TRBD2, has no DNA to confirm it. The sample was blood. This receptor was identified in a human donor with ulcerative colitis or Crohn's disease, or a healthy co-twin of an affected twin (not recorded which). CDR3 in amino acids: CATSSSGREGARTDTQYF.